This TCR beta chain stems from a study of T cells in localized non-small cell lung cancer. Clones were read by immunoSEQ multiplex PCR, and TCRdb kept only the in-frame ones, dropping some. The data hold around 41,000 clones, with about 86% observed a single time. Regarding the study as a whole: Within adjacent lung there appeared a median approximately 57 of the top 100 tumor clones. The tumor had only one region sequenced, so heterogeneity remains possible. Higher T cell density in the blood was associated with longer overall survival, whereas higher adjacent-lung clonality associated with shorter survival. Uninvolved neighboring lung showed the greatest T cell clonality, exceeding tumor.

A remark on this clone: As yet, its antigen is unknown.

The source material was peripheral blood, sampled before any cancer treatment. This TCR derives from a woman between 18 and 50 years old with stage III lung adenocarcinoma.

The CDR3 bases are TGTGCCAGTAGTTTGGGACTGAGAGAGACCCAGTACTTC. This translates into CASSLGLRETQYF. J is TRBJ2-5 and V is TRBV19, with D possibly TRBD2 on 6 matching bases. Germline values: CDR1 LNHDA, CDR2 SQIVND (reference sequence). There are 13 residues in the CDR3. Trimming took off 5 bases at V and 4 bases at J, with 11 bases between the two ends.